Listed below are T cell receptor beta chains from one sample, sequenced in a study of T-cell memory formation after mild COVID-19. Each CDR3 protein gets one entry after TCRdb re-called the 5' RACE reads with MiXCR. Counted here are about 560,000 distinct CDR3 sequences, about 20% occurring once; the ten biggest clones make up roughly 8.1%. Sequences were obtained from PBMCs or a T cell subset sorted from them (not recorded which). Receptor source: an adult woman who had mild COVID-19 (a few samples of this study predate the infection). Cell type and time point are not known. CDR3s include the opening cysteine and the closing phenylalanine or tryptophan. The D gene is left open where the match is weak. Clone size appears in some rows only: once, few, many, or a class for an expanded clone.

TGTGCCAGCAGTGAAGCGATGGGGACAGACCCGGCACTCGGTGGCTACACCTTC | CASSEAMGTDPALGGYTF | TRBJ1-2 | 18 | NA | TRBV2 | TRBD1
TGTGCCAGCAGTTCGACTCCGGCCGAGACCCAGTACTTC | CASSSTPAETQYF | TRBJ2-5 | 13 | few | TRBV6-6 | NA
TGCAGCGTTGGAGGTGCTAGCAATCAGCCCCAGCATTTT | CSVGGASNQPQHF | TRBJ1-5 | 13 | NA | TRBV29-1 | NA
TGTGCCAGCAGACATAACTCCGGGACAGCACAGAACACTGAAGCTTTCTTT | CASRHNSGTAQNTEAFF | TRBJ1-1 | 17 | NA | TRBV7-2 | TRBD1
TGTGCCACCAGTGATCGTCGGTCAGGAGCGGCGAACACCGGGGAGCTGTTTTTT | CATSDRRSGAANTGELFF | TRBJ2-2 | 18 | few | TRBV24-1 | NA
TGCGCCAGCAGCCCTAAGAATAGCGGAACCTACGAGCAGTACTTC | CASSPKNSGTYEQYF | TRBJ2-7 | 15 | NA | TRBV5-1 | NA
TGCGCCAGCCAGACTAGCGGGACCGGGGAGCTGTTTTTT | CASQTSGTGELFF | TRBJ2-2 | 13 | few | TRBV5-1 | TRBD2
TGTGCCAGCAGTCTACGTCCAGGGGGAGCTGGAAACACCATATATTTT | CASSLRPGGAGNTIYF | TRBJ1-3 | 16 | few | TRBV12-3/TRBV12-4 | TRBD1
TGTGCCAGCAGACTTCGGGCTGCCCGGAACGGGGAGCTGTTTTTT | CASRLRAARNGELFF | TRBJ2-2 | 15 | few | TRBV12-3/TRBV12-4 | NA
TGTGCCAGCAGCTTAGAAGACAGGGGGCGAGGCTACACCTTC | CASSLEDRGRGYTF | TRBJ1-2 | 14 | many | TRBV7-6 | TRBD1
TGTGCCACCAGCAGAGAGAGGACAGGGGGCATCTACGAGCAGTACTTC | CATSRERTGGIYEQYF | TRBJ2-7 | 16 | NA | TRBV15 | TRBD1
TGTGCCTCTTACAGTTACCTCTCTGGAAACACCATATATTTT | CASYSYLSGNTIYF | TRBJ1-3 | 14 | NA | TRBV6-5 | NA
TGTGCCAGCAGTTACTCAACCAGCGGGAACCCCTCCTACGAGCAGTACTTC | CASSYSTSGNPSYEQYF | TRBJ2-7 | 17 | NA | TRBV6-5 | TRBD2
TGCAGTGCTAGAGATTTAACAGAGTATGGCTACACCTTC | CSARDLTEYGYTF | TRBJ1-2 | 13 | NA | TRBV20-1 | NA
TGCAGCGTTGAGGAAGAGACCCAGTACTTC | CSVEEETQYF | TRBJ2-5 | 10 | few | TRBV29-1 | NA
TGTGCCAGCAGTGCAGGGACAGCCAGCTCCTACAATGAGCAGTTCTTC | CASSAGTASSYNEQFF | TRBJ2-1 | 16 | NA | TRBV27 | TRBD1
TGTGCCAGCAGCCGGACTAATGAGTATGGCTACACCTTC | CASSRTNEYGYTF | TRBJ1-2 | 13 | NA | TRBV12-3/TRBV12-4 | NA
TGCAGCGTTGATGTGAACAGGGTGAACACTGAAGCTTTCTTT | CSVDVNRVNTEAFF | TRBJ1-1 | 14 | NA | TRBV29-1 | NA
TGTGCCAGCAGCGCCAACGTAGATGGGACAGCCACAGATACGCAGTATTTT | CASSANVDGTATDTQYF | TRBJ2-3 | 17 | NA | TRBV2 | TRBD1
TGTGCCAGCAGCTCGGACGGAAATCCTTCTACGGGCTACACCTTC | CASSSDGNPSTGYTF | TRBJ1-2 | 15 | few | TRBV13 | NA
TGTGCCAGCAGCTTGGATCTTAGCGGGGGGGCAGAGCAGTTCTTC | CASSLDLSGGAEQFF | TRBJ2-1 | 15 | NA | TRBV5-6 | TRBD2
TGTGCCAGCAGTGAATTTAGCGGGGCGTACGAGCAGTACTTC | CASSEFSGAYEQYF | TRBJ2-7 | 14 | few | TRBV6-1 | TRBD2
TGTGCCACCAGTGAAAGGACAGGGAAGGACAGAGATACGCAGTATTTT | CATSERTGKDRDTQYF | TRBJ2-3 | 16 | NA | TRBV24-1 | TRBD1
TGCAGTGCAACAGCGGGGGGCGGGGTCCACGAGCAGTACTTC | CSATAGGGVHEQYF | TRBJ2-7 | 14 | NA | TRBV20-1 | TRBD2
TGTGCCAGCAGCTTAGGGCAGACTAGCGGGAGCACAGATACGCAGTATTTT | CASSLGQTSGSTDTQYF | TRBJ2-3 | 17 | few | TRBV11-2 | TRBD2
TGCAGCGTGGCTGCAGGACAGAACACTGAAGCTTTCTTT | CSVAAGQNTEAFF | TRBJ1-1 | 13 | few | TRBV29-1 | NA
TGTGCCAGCAGTGACTCGACTAGCGGGGGGGGCACAGATACGCAGTATTTT | CASSDSTSGGGTDTQYF | TRBJ2-3 | 17 | few | TRBV6-4 | TRBD2
TGTGCCAGCAGCGTTGGTGACAGTTTTCGAGAGACCCAGTACTTC | CASSVGDSFRETQYF | TRBJ2-5 | 15 | few | TRBV7-2 | NA
TGTGCCAGCTCACGCCCCGGGGGGGCCCTCCACTTT | CASSRPGGALHF | TRBJ1-6 | 12 | NA | TRBV18 | NA
TGTGCCAGCAGAATGACTAGCGACTCCTACAATGAGCAGTTCTTC | CASRMTSDSYNEQFF | TRBJ2-1 | 15 | NA | TRBV2 | TRBD2
TGCGCCAGCAGCCAGTCCGGGGGAGGCACTGAAGCTTTCTTT | CASSQSGGGTEAFF | TRBJ1-1 | 14 | NA | TRBV5-1 | NA
TGTGCCACCAGCAGAGATGGGCTAGCGGGCGCCTACGAGCAGTACTTC | CATSRDGLAGAYEQYF | TRBJ2-7 | 16 | few | TRBV15 | TRBD2
TGTGCCAGCTCACCGGAGAGAAACACCGGGGAGCTGTTTTTT | CASSPERNTGELFF | TRBJ2-2 | 14 | NA | TRBV18 | NA